This T cell receptor (beta chain) comes out of a study of shared T cell receptors in the human thymus. The junction had 11 bases not matched to a gene; V was cut back by 0 bases and J by 0 bases. This CDR3 is built from 19 residues. Germline V lookup: CDR1 LGHNA, CDR2 YSLEER. Sequencing used immunoSEQ multiplex PCR; TCRdb keeps in-frame clones, though not all of them. The sample shows about 380,000 clones, approximately 95% of them seen only once. The TCR comes from a human donor. The specimen was thymocytes. The chain employs TRBV4-3 and TRBJ2-3; TRBD2 matches at 8 bases. The CDR3 nucleotides are TGCGCCAGCAGCCAAGAGGCGACTAGCGAGAACTCTAGCACAGATACGCAGTATTTT. This codes for CASSQEATSENSSTDTQYF.